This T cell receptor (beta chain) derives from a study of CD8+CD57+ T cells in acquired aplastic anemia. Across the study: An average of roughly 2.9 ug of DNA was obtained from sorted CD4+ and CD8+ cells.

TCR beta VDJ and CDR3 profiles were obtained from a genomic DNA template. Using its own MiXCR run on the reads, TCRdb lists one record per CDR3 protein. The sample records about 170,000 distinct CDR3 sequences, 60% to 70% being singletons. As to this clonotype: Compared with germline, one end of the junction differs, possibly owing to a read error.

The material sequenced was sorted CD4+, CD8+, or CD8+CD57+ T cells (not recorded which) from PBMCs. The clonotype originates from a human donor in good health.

The chain's CDR3 is CATSERTGGSNQLQHF. CDR3 DNA: TGTGCCACCAGTGAAAGGACAGGGGGAAGCAATCAGCTCCAGCATTTT. The genes are TRBV24-1 and TRBJ1-5, with 10 bases matching TRBD1. Germline CDR1 reads KGHDR; CDR2 reads SFDVKD. The CDR3 has 16 residues.